This TCR beta chain was recovered during a study of blood T cell repertoires in COVID-19. Study-level information: PBMCs, B-cell-depleted T cells, or T cells provided the cDNA or gDNA that made up the material.

Study processing details: Amplification of reference gene primers provided the estimated nucleated cell counts. This table comes from immunoSEQ multiplex PCR, and its TCRdb copy is limited to in-frame clones, with some not included. That table is the source of V, J and clone size, and D and trimming were worked out from the DNA. The repertoire holds about 280,000 clones, with roughly 90% as singletons. CDR1 GTSNPN and CDR2 SVGIG come from the germline V gene (reference sequence). This CDR3 has 19 residues. J was trimmed by 2 bases and V by 3 bases; bases with no gene match: 16. The chain has TRBV30 and TRBJ1-4, with TRBD1 identical over 9 bases. Sequencing used peripheral blood. The sequence came from a man between 18 and 35 years old with active or convalescent COVID-19. CDR3 region: CAWRKTLRDRAFTNEKLFF. The CDR3 region has the DNA TGTGCCTGGAGGAAAACCCTCCGGGACAGGGCCTTCACTAATGAAAAACTGTTTTTT. Full variable domain (rest looked up from reference TRBV30 and TRBJ1-4): SQTIHQWPATLVQPVGSPLSLECTVEGTSNPNLYWYRQAAGRGLQLLFYSVGIGQISSEVPQNLSASRPQDRQFILSSKKLLLSDSGFYLCAWRKTLRDRAFTNEKLFFGSGTQLSVL.